The 5 T cell receptor beta chains below were found in one sample sequenced in a study of T cells in Graves' hyperthyroidism and ophthalmopathy. TCR beta CDR3 regions were amplified from RNA. The study used the HTBI primer set for a first-round RT-PCR of the TCR CDR3. Via MiXCR, TCRdb re-called the multiplex PCR reads, giving one row per CDR3 protein. Among 300,000 to 400,000 distinct CDR3 sequences listed, around a sixth were seen once. Material: blood. The receptors originated from a woman between 50 and 59 years old with Graves' hyperthyroidism.

This clonotype was seen ten or more times. This chain uses TRBV7-2 with TRBJ2-5, with 9 bases that match TRBD1. Unmatched junction bases numbered 10, after V lost 6 bases and J lost 2 bases. The CDR3 runs 16 residues. The germline CDR1 and CDR2 sequences are SGHTA and FQGNSA. CDR3 DNA: TGTGCCAGCAGTCCCCGCGACAGGGGGTCTCAAGAGACCCAGTACTTC. Translating it yields CASSPRDRGSQETQYF.

This clonotype was counted at least ten times. The chain combines TRBV5-1 with TRBJ2-7; no reliable D call. CDR3 length: 14 residues. V lost 0 bases, J lost 2 bases, and 9 bases lay in between. Per the germline V gene, CDR1 is SGHRS and CDR2 is YFSETQ. The CDR3 spells CASSLVYPPYEQYF. The CDR3 bases are TGCGCCAGCAGCTTGGTTTATCCCCCCTACGAGCAGTACTTC.

This clonotype was counted at least ten times. V gene TRBV20-1 combines with J gene TRBJ2-3; 8 bases fit TRBD2. This CDR3 is 16 amino acids long. The ends lost 5 bases at V and 0 bases at J; junction bases unmatched: 10. Germline assignment: CDR1 DFQATT and CDR2 SNEGSKA (reference sequence). The CDR3 is CSAFSGTSSSTDTQYF. Here the CDR3 DNA reads TGCAGTGCTTTTTCCGGGACTAGTTCTAGCACAGATACGCAGTATTTT.

In this sample, this clonotype turned up a few times. The chain employs TRBV20-1 and TRBJ2-5; 11 bases fit TRBD2. Germline-derived CDR1 and CDR2 are DFQATT and SNEGSKA (reference sequence). V dropped 4 bases and J dropped 0; count of bases not matched to a gene: 7. The CDR3 is made up of 16 amino acids. CDR3 region: CSATNPSGGYQETQYF. CDR3 nucleotides: TGCAGTGCTACAAACCCTAGCGGGGGGTACCAAGAGACCCAGTACTTC.

The CDR3 DNA follows: TGCGCCAGCAGCTTGGGGGCCCTCACAGATACGCAGTATTTT. Protein: CASSLGALTDTQYF. This chain connects TRBV5-1 to TRBJ2-3; D gene uncertain. CDR1 is SGHRS, CDR2 YFSETQ, per germline. The CDR3 sequence is 14 residues long. Trimming stripped 0 bases from V and 2 bases from J, with 7 bases between.